Detailed here is one T cell receptor (beta chain). Its antigen remains unknown. This sample was included in a study of T cell repertoires in cytomegalovirus infection. Across the study: Through public TCR beta signatures, both CMV infection and matching HLA type were indicated.

TCRdb redid the calling of the reads with MiXCR, one entry per CDR3 protein. The table shows hundreds of thousands of distinct CDR3 sequences, with 8% to 9.5% occurring only once. The study's findings and limits: HLA-C-restricted CMV clonotypes gave the most frequent clonotype in two of eight donors.

CDR1 and CDR2 (germline): SGHDT, YYEEEE. V was clipped by 4 bases and J by 4 bases, with 14 bases between them. This CDR3 comprises 14 residues. The sample consisted of PBMCs. The chain carries TRBV5-6 and TRBJ1-2; tentatively, D is TRBD1 (5 bases). The TCR was taken from a human donor in good health (CMV status not recorded). Some clones in this sample may be carry-over from other donors' samples. CDR3 coding DNA: TGTGCCAGCAGCGACGGGACGGCTTTCTATGGCTACACCTTC. This gives the protein CASSDGTAFYGYTF.